This TCR beta chain was observed in a study of naive and memory T cell subsets (TCRdb year 2017). With respect to the entire study: The figure summarizing the skin biopsy and whole blood samples listed 10 or so blood donors, 7 tuberculin skin test biopsies and 3 saline control biopsies. Usually PCR2 was run as a SYBR Green qPCR and stopped at a set threshold, although low-input samples could use end-point PCR (approximately 6 cycles) instead. The research as a whole found: The RNA-based method was acknowledged to be potentially sensitive to changes in TCR transcripts with T cell activation and differentiation.

Libraries were built with 5' RACE. Four rounds of PCR, run with the SP2 primer together with nested alpha and beta constant region primers, were used to amplify the ligated cDNA. TCR RNA was reverse transcribed with SuperScript IV using alpha and beta constant region primers for the blood and skin samples. Using T4 RNA ligase 1, an oligonucleotide carrying both the Illumina SP2 primer and a UMI was ligated onto the 3' end of the cDNA. The 12-nucleotide UMI consisted of two random hexamers with an eight-base spacer between the hexamers to prevent hairpin formation. From the second PCR onward, the TCR alpha and beta chain libraries were handled separately, and dual indexing was used for multiplexing. After pooling, the indexed libraries were analyzed by capillary electrophoresis and sequenced on either an Illumina MiSeq or NextSeq. PhiX DNA at roughly 5-7.5% was spiked into libraries to increase base diversity and improve cluster recognition. As for the authors' bioinformatics: Demultiplexor extracted UMIs from read 2, combined them with read 1 TCR sequence, and split reads by sample indices. V and J genes and V-J junctions were identified by Decombinator, and each TCR was assigned a five-part identifier that included V and J deletions. Collapsinator used UMIs to correct sequencing errors and PCR amplification heterogeneity, producing a UMI-based abundance for each TCR. CDR3Translator converted identifiers to nucleotide sequence, translated to amino acids, and extracted CDR3 regions using terminal motifs. After normalization to the amount of input RNA, the error-corrected alpha and beta TCR counts from blood and from skin were compared. The public reads were reprocessed in TCRdb via fastp at Q25 and MiXCR, keeping in-frame beta chains. All rows with the same CDR3 protein become a single entry with the most common DNA and genes. These V and J calls originate from TCRdb's pipeline instead of the authors' own analysis. The sample records fewer than 40,000 distinct CDR3 sequences, 16% of which are singletons. Around 2.7% of the sample goes to the ten largest clones.

This clonotype was detected many times. There is no known antigen for this receptor. It has no much larger one-base neighbor in the sample; base qualities were not kept. The study reported a robust and sensitive protocol to amplify, sequence and analyze TCRs, based on 3' ligation of a UMI-containing oligonucleotide to TCR cDNA. For whole blood analysis, roughly 2.4 ml of peripheral blood was drawn from adult healthy volunteers into Tempus tubes, and RNA was extracted according to the manufacturer's instructions. Total RNA, without cell sorting, was DNase treated with RQ1 DNase before reverse transcription, targeting roughly 1 to 1000 ng input. Libraries were prepared from skin biopsies and whole blood so that pipeline robustness could be tested in samples in which T cells form a minority population. Per the germline V gene (reference sequence), DFQATT is the CDR1 and SNEGSKA is the CDR2. The trim is 4 bases for V and 3 bases for J, with a gap of 10 bases between the germline ends. The CDR3 runs 12 amino acids, cysteine and phenylalanine included. Just the 36-base CDR3 DNA is kept, in frame starting at base 1.

Here the chain combines TRBV20-1 and TRBJ2-7; confidence is insufficient to name the D gene. The TCR comes from a female donor in good health. CDR3 loop: CSAISQYYEQYF. Read as DNA, the sequence is TGCAGTGCTATAAGTCAGTACTACGAGCAGTACTTC.